These T cell receptor beta chains were read from a single sample in a study of blood T cell repertoires in COVID-19. Profiled with immunoSEQ multiplex PCR; TCRdb holds only in-frame clones, not every one. This sample has approximately 120,000 clones, with about four fifths found just once. Material for sequencing was peripheral blood. These receptors came from a man aged 80 or over with active or convalescent COVID-19. CDR3s include the opening cysteine and the closing phenylalanine or tryptophan. The D gene is left open where the match is weak. Not all rows give a size; the values are once, few, many and, for expanded clones, a class.

>.|15|TRBJ1-6|.|TRBV18
CASSPLPGYNSPLHF
TGTGCCAGCTCACCACTACCAGGGTATAATTCACCCCTCCACTTT
>TRBD2|15|TRBJ2-3|.|TRBV6-5
CASSYSAGGTDTQYF
TGTGCCAGCAGTTATTCTGCGGGGGGCACAGATACGCAGTATTTT
>.|17|TRBJ2-6|few|TRBV11-2
CASSSTGGGTGANVLTF
TGTGCCAGCAGCTCAACTGGAGGTGGGACTGGGGCCAACGTCCTGACTTTC
>TRBD2|15|TRBJ2-7|.|TRBV9
CASSRSGGDSYEQYF
TGTGCCAGCAGCCGAAGCGGGGGGGATTCCTACGAGCAGTACTTC
>TRBD1|14|TRBJ2-7|few|TRBV2
CASTPDRGIGEQYF
TGTGCCAGCACCCCGGACAGGGGTATAGGAGAGCAGTACTTC
>TRBD1|13|TRBJ1-2|.|TRBV6-5
CASSYRQGHGYTF
TGTGCCAGCAGTTACCGACAGGGTCATGGCTACACCTTC
>.|13|TRBJ1-6|.|TRBV5-6
CASSPSYNSPLHF
TGTGCCAGCAGCCCGTCTTATAATTCACCCCTCCACTTT
>.|15|TRBJ1-1|.|TRBV6-5
CASIPRGGGNTEAFF
TGTGCCAGCATCCCACGAGGGGGTGGGAACACTGAAGCTTTCTTT
>.|16|TRBJ2-7|.|TRBV19
CASSIDGSGRPYEQYF
TGTGCCAGTAGTATAGATGGGTCAGGGAGGCCCTACGAGCAGTACTTC
>.|15|TRBJ2-2|.|TRBV2
CASSEQRPGAGELFF
TGTGCCAGCAGTGAACAGCGCCCAGGGGCCGGGGAGCTGTTTTTT
>.|13|TRBJ1-2|.|TRBV6-2/TRBV6-3
CASSRDTYYGYTF
TGTGCCAGCAGCCGGGACACCTACTATGGCTACACCTTC
>.|16|TRBJ2-3|.|TRBV7-3
CASSAGTGVRVDTQYF
TGTGCCAGCAGCGCCGGGACTGGCGTAAGGGTAGATACGCAGTATTTT
>TRBD1|13|TRBJ2-5|.|TRBV29-1
CSVEGAGGETQYF
TGCAGCGTTGAAGGGGCAGGGGGAGAGACCCAGTACTTC
>.|13|TRBJ1-2|.|TRBV5-1
CASSAGADYGYTF
TGCGCCAGTAGCGCGGGGGCGGACTATGGCTACACCTTC
>TRBD1|18|TRBJ1-2|once|TRBV3-1/TRBV3-2
CASSQSKWTGGDNYGYTF
TGTGCCAGCAGCCAATCCAAGTGGACAGGGGGCGATAACTATGGCTACACCTTC
>TRBD2|15|TRBJ2-2|.|TRBV7-2
CASKPRLAGTGELFF
TGTGCCAGCAAGCCCCGACTAGCGGGGACCGGGGAGCTGTTTTTT
>TRBD1|14|TRBJ1-2|.|TRBV10-3
CATVRDRDRYGYTF
TGTGCCACAGTCCGGGACAGGGATCGGTATGGCTACACCTTC
>.|15|TRBJ2-7|.|TRBV7-2
CASSPTGLSSYEQYF
TGTGCCAGCAGCCCAACGGGACTCAGCTCCTACGAGCAGTACTTC
>.|15|TRBJ1-3|few|TRBV6-6
CASTHQHSSGNTIYF
TGTGCCAGCACCCATCAACACAGCTCTGGAAACACCATATATTTT
>TRBD2|18|TRBJ2-3|.|TRBV10-3
CAIRQNPGLAGGRDTQYF
TGTGCCATCAGGCAAAACCCGGGACTAGCGGGGGGTAGAGATACGCAGTATTTT